The T cell receptor beta chain described here comes from a study of identical twins. Notes on the study in general: Reduced insertions were recorded for abundant cord blood beta clonotypes, with no such pattern in memory repertoires. The study found weaker excess twin sharing in beta out-of-frame sequences. Low generation-probability sequences were in excess among twin-shared out-of-frame alpha sequences.

All of the donors were Caucasians in good health. With regard to this clonotype: The antigen remains undetermined.

The germline gives CDR1 DFQATT, CDR2 SNEGSKA (reference sequence). CDR3 length equals 12 residues. Trimming cost V 7 bases and J 2 bases, with 9 bases left between them. MiXCR was run by TCRdb on the 5' RACE reads, yielding one entry per CDR3 protein. There are 420,000 or so distinct CDR3 sequences in the sample; approximately 17% occur only once, and approximately 12% lies in the top ten. The TCR comes from a middle-aged man in good health. The V gene is TRBV20-1, the J gene TRBJ1-5; no firm D call. Specimen: naive T cells sorted from blood. The CDR3 here is CSGARGNQPQHF. The CDR3 DNA sequence: TGCAGTGGGGCAAGAGGCAATCAGCCCCAGCATTTT.